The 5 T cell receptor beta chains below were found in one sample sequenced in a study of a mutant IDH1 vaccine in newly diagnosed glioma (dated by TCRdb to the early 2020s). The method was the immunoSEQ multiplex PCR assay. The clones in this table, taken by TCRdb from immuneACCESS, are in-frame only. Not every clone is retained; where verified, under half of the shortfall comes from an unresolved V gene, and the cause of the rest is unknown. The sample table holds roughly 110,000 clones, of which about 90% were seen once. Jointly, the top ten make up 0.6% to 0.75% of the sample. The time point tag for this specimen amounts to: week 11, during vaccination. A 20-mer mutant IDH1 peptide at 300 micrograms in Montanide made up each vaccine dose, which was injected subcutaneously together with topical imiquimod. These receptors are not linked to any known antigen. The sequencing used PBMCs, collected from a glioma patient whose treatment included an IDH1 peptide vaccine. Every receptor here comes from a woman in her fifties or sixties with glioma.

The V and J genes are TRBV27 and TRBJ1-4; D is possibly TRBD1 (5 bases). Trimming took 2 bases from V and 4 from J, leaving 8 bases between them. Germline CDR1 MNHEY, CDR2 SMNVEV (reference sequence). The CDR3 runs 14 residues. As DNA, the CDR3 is TGTGCCAGCAGTTTACGCGGGGGTAATGAAAAACTGTTTTTT. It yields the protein CASSLRGGNEKLFF.

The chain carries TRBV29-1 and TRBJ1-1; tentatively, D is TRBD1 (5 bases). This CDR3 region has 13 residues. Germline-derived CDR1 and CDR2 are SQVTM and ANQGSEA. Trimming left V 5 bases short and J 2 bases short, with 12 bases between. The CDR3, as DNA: TGCAGCGTTCGAAGACAGTATAACACTGAAGCTTTCTTT. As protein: CSVRRQYNTEAFF.

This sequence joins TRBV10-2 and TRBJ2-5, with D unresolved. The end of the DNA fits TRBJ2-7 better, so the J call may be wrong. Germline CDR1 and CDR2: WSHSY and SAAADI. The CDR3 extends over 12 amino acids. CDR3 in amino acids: CASSEGLNEQYF. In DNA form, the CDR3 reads TGCGCCAGCAGTGAGGGTCTGAACGAGCAGTACTTC.

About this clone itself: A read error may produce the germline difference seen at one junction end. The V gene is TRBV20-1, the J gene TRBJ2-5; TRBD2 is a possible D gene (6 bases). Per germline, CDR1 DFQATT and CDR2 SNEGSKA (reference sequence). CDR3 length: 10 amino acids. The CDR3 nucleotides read TGTAGCGGCTTCCAAGAGACCCAGTACTTC. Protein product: CSGFQETQYF.

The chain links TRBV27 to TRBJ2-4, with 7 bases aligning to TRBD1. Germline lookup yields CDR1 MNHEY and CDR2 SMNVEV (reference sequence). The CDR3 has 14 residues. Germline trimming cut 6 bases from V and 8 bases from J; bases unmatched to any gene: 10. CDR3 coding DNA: TGTGCCAGCAGCCCGACAGGGCTGGGGGACATTCAGTACTTC. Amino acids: CASSPTGLGDIQYF.